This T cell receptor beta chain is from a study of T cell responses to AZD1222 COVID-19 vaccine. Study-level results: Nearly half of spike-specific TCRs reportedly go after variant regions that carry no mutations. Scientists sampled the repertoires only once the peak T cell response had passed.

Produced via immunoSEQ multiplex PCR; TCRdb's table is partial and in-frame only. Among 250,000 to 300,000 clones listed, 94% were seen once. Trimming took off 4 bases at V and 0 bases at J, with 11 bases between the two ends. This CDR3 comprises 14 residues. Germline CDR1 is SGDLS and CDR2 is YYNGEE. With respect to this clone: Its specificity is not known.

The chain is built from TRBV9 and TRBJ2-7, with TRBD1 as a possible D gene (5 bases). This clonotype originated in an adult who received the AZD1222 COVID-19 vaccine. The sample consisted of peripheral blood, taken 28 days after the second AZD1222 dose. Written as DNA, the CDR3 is TGTGCCAGCAGCCTACGACAGAGCTCCTACGAGCAGTACTTC. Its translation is CASSLRQSSYEQYF.